A single sample is the source of the 15 T cell receptor beta chains below, sequenced in a study of blood T cell repertoires in COVID-19. TCRdb keeps only in-frame clones here, not all; method: immunoSEQ multiplex PCR. Seen here are 110,000 to 150,000 clones, around 90% observed once, and the top ten hold about 2%. The source material was peripheral blood. These receptors all come from a man aged 70-80 years with acute or convalescent COVID-19.

This sequence joins TRBV7-9 and TRBJ1-3; 10 bases are a match to TRBD1. The V gene's germline CDR1 is SEHNR and CDR2 FQNEAQ (reference sequence). The junction had 12 bases not matched to a gene; V was cut back by 4 bases and J by 0 bases. The CDR3 contains 19 residues. The CDR3 region has the DNA TGTGCCAGCAGCTCCGGGACAGGGGCCCGCTCCGTCTCTGGAAACACCATATATTTT. As protein: CASSSGTGARSVSGNTIYF.

The chain links TRBV10-1 to TRBJ2-1, with 13 bases matching TRBD2. The V gene end was trimmed by 5 bases and the J gene end by 8 bases; junction bases not matched to a gene: 3. Per germline, CDR1 WNHNN and CDR2 SYGVQD (reference sequence). The CDR3 covers 14 residues. CDR3 sequence: CASSTSGRAHEQFF. DNA for the CDR3: TGCGCCAGCAGTACTAGCGGGAGGGCCCATGAGCAGTTCTTC.

The chain employs TRBV3-1 (or the pseudogene TRBV3-2) and TRBJ2-1; 13 bases map to TRBD2. The CDR3 is 16 amino acids. The ends lost 1 base at V and 4 bases at J; junction bases unmatched: 1. Germline V gene sequence: CDR1 LGHDT, CDR2 YNNKEL (reference sequence). CDR3 sequence reads: CASSQGTSGGYNEQFF. For the CDR3, the DNA is TGTGCCAGCAGCCAAGGGACTAGCGGGGGTTACAATGAGCAGTTCTTC.

The chain links TRBV3-1 (or the pseudogene TRBV3-2) to TRBJ1-1, with D possibly being TRBD1 (5 bases). The CDR3 is 11 residues long. CDR1 LGHDT and CDR2 YNNKEL come from the germline V gene (reference sequence). Trimming left V 4 bases short and J 8 bases short, with 8 bases between. This chain's CDR3 is CASSRSGEAFF. The CDR3 DNA is TGTGCCAGCAGCCGTTCAGGGGAAGCTTTCTTT.

This sequence joins TRBV24-1 and TRBJ2-5, with TRBD1 matching over 7 bases. The V gene's germline CDR1 is KGHDR and CDR2 SFDVKD. The CDR3 contains 15 residues. The trim removed 4 bases at V and 1 base at J, leaving 5 bases unmatched. The CDR3 sequence: CATSDGQVVQETQYF. CDR3 DNA: TGTGCCACCAGTGACGGACAGGTGGTCCAAGAGACCCAGTACTTC.

The chain has TRBV19 and TRBJ1-2; D gene unclear. With 10 bases removed from V and 3 bases from J, the gap between germline ends came to 18 bases. The CDR3 contains 14 residues. The V gene's germline CDR1 is LNHDA and CDR2 SQIVND (reference sequence). As DNA, the CDR3 is TGTGCCACCCGGACGGGCGAGGGCTACTATGGCTACACCTTC. Protein product: CATRTGEGYYGYTF.

J is TRBJ2-5 and V is TRBV27, with TRBD1 matching 9 bases. The CDR3 consists of 14 residues. Germline lookup yields CDR1 MNHEY and CDR2 SMNVEV (reference sequence). Germline trimming cut 4 bases from V and 5 bases from J; bases unmatched to any gene: 5. CDR3: CASSSQGAGETQYF. CDR3 sequence (DNA): TGTGCCAGCAGTTCACAGGGGGCTGGGGAGACCCAGTACTTC.

The table lists this clone with a few counts. V and J are TRBV19 and TRBJ1-1; no reliable D call. Germline CDR1 and CDR2: LNHDA and SQIVND (reference sequence). V shed 4 bases and J shed 5 bases, with 8 bases lying between them. The CDR3 loop spans 12 amino acids. CDR3 nucleotide sequence: TGTGCCAGTAGTACGAAGAGGACTGAAGCTTTCTTT. Its translation is CASSTKRTEAFF.

The V call is TRBV21-1, the J call TRBJ1-1; the table calls TRBD1, which could not be checked here. TRBV21-1 is described as a pseudogene. CDR3 length equals 15 residues. The CDR3 DNA sequence: TGTGCCAGCAGCAAAGTTGCAGGTTGGCGCACTGAAGCTTTCTTT. Its translation is CASSKVAGWRTEAFF.

The chain has TRBV19 and TRBJ1-1; TRBD1 aligns across 8 bases. The germline gives CDR1 LNHDA, CDR2 SQIVND (reference sequence). CDR3 length: 14 residues. After removal of 2 bases from V and 5 bases from J, the junction contained 4 bases not matched to a gene. The CDR3 DNA sequence: TGTGCCAGTAGTATAAGGACAGGGACGACTGAAGCTTTCTTT. This encodes CASSIRTGTTEAFF.

The CDR3 bases are TGCGCCAGCAGCATTACAGGGGTGGGGGCCAACGTCCTGACTTTC. It translates to CASSITGVGANVLTF. The chain uses TRBV5-1 and TRBJ2-6; 7 positions agree with TRBD1. Germline V gives CDR1 SGHRS, CDR2 YFSETQ. Germline trimming cut 4 bases from V and 4 bases from J; bases unmatched to any gene: 5. This CDR3 contains 15 residues.

This clone was found many times. This rearrangement joins TRBV9 to TRBJ2-3; D may be TRBD2 (5 bases). Germline CDR1 and CDR2: SGDLS and YYNGEE. The CDR3 runs to 14 residues. The ends were cut back, 0 bases at V and 3 bases at J, with 8 bases in the middle. CDR3 residues: CASSVDGITDTQYF. CDR3 in DNA: TGTGCCAGCAGCGTAGACGGGATAACAGATACGCAGTATTTT.

The J gene is TRBJ2-5, the V gene TRBV24-1; 9 bases map to TRBD2. Germline CDR1 is KGHDR and CDR2 is SFDVKD. This CDR3 has 17 residues. V trimming: 2 bases; J trimming: 5 bases; junction bases outside the gene matches: 11. The CDR3 is CATSDSPIAGAGETQYF. DNA of the CDR3: TGTGCCACCAGTGATTCCCCCATAGCGGGGGCGGGGGAGACCCAGTACTTC.

The V gene is TRBV5-5, the J gene TRBJ2-3; 13 nucleotides line up with TRBD2. Trimming removed 4 bases from V and 1 base from J; junction bases left unmatched: 12. This CDR3 comprises 19 residues. Per the germline V gene, CDR1 is SGHKS and CDR2 is YYEKEE (reference sequence). The CDR3 DNA reads as TGTGCCAGCAGCCCGAGGACTAGCGGGGGACTACACCGCACAGATACGCAGTATTTT. It encodes CASSPRTSGGLHRTDTQYF.

V and J are TRBV28 and TRBJ1-6; 7 bases are a match to TRBD1. Germline trimming cut 6 bases from V and 10 bases from J; bases unmatched to any gene: 12. The CDR3 contains 15 residues. CDR1 and CDR2 (germline): MDHEN, SYDVKM. The CDR3 loop is CASSNPGVQGSPLHF. CDR3 sequence (DNA): TGTGCCAGCAGCAACCCCGGGGTACAGGGGTCACCCCTCCACTTT.